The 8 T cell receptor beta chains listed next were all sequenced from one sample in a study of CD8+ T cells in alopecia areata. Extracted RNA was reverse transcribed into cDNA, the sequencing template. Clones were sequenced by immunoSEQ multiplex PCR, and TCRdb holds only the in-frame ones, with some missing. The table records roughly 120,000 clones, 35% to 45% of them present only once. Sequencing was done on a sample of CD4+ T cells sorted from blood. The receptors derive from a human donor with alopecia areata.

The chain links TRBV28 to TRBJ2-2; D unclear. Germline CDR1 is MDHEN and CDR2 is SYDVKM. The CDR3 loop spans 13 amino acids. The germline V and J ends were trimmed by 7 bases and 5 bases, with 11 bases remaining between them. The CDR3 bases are TGTGCCAGCACCCAAATGACGACCGGGGAGCTGTTTTTT. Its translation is CASTQMTTGELFF. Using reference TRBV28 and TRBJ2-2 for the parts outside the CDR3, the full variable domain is DVKVTQSSRYLVKRTGEKVFLECVQDMDHENMFWYRQDPGLGLRLIYFSYDVKMKEKGDIPEGYSVSREKKERFSLILESASTNQTSMYLCASTQMTTGELFFGEGSRLTVL.

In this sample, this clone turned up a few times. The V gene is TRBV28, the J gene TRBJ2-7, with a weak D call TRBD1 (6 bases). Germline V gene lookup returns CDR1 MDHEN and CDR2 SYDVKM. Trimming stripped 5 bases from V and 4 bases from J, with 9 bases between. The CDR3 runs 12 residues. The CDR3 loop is CASSNDRYEQYF. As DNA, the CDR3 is TGTGCCAGCAGTAACGACAGGTACGAGCAGTACTTC.

The CDR3 region is CASSLRRSTDTQYF. The CDR3 bases are TGTGCCAGCAGCTTAAGGCGTAGCACAGATACGCAGTATTTT. The chain recombines TRBV7-3 with TRBJ2-3; D not certain. In germline, CDR1 is SGHTA, CDR2 FQGTGA. This CDR3 contains 14 residues. V was clipped by 1 base and J by 0 bases, with 5 bases between them.

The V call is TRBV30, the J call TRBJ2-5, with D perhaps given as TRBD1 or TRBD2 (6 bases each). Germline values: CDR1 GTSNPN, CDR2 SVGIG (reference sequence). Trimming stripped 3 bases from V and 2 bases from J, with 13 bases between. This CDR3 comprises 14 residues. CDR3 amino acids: CAWRGGLIQETQYF. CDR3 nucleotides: TGTGCCTGGAGAGGGGGACTGATACAAGAGACCCAGTACTTC. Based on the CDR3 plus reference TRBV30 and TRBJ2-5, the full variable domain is SQTIHQWPATLVQPVGSPLSLECTVEGTSNPNLYWYRQAAGRGLQLLFYSVGIGQISSEVPQNLSASRPQDRQFILSSKKLLLSDSGFYLCAWRGGLIQETQYFGPGTRLLVL.

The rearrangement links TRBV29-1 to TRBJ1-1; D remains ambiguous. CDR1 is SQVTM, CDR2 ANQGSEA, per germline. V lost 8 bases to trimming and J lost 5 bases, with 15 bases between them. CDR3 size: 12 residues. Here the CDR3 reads CSHFVGETEAFF. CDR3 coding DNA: TGCAGCCACTTTGTGGGAGAAACTGAAGCTTTCTTT. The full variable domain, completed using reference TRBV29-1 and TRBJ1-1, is SAVISQKPSRDICQRGTSLTIQCQVDSQVTMMFWYRQQPGQSLTLIATANQGSEATYESGFVIDKFPISRPNLTFSTLTVSNMSPEDSSIYLCSHFVGETEAFFGQGTRLTVV.

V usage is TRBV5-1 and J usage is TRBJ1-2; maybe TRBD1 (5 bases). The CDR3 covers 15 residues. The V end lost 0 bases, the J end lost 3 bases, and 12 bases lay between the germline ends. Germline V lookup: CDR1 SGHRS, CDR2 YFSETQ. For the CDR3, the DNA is TGCGCCAGCAGCTTGGGACAGACTTCGGACTATGGCTACACCTTC. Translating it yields CASSLGQTSDYGYTF.

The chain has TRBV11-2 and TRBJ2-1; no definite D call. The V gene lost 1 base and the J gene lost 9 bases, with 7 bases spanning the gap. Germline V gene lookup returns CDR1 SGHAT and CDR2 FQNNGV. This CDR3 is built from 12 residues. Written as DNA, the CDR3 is TGTGCCAGCAGCTTAGGAGTTCGTGAGCAGTTCTTC. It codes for CASSLGVREQFF.

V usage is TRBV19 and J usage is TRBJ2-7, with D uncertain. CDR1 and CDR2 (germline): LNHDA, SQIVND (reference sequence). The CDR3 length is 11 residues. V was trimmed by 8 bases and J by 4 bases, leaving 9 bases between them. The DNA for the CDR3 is TGTGCCAGTGGACCTCGTTACGAGCAGTACTTC. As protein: CASGPRYEQYF.